This entry lists 30 T cell receptor beta chains sequenced from one sample in a study of vaccination effects on CD4 cells after COVID-19. No antigens are known for them. Repertoires were generated with immunoSEQ multiplex PCR, while TCRdb's copy carries only in-frame clones and drops some. The repertoire has more than 20,000 clones, about 80% of them found once; the top ten carry less than 45%. Under the ViraFEST assay, PBMC were stimulated with viral peptide pools so that antigen-specific CD4+ T cells expanded. Sequencing was performed afterwards. Isolation of CD4+ T cells took place after about nine days of culture. SARS-CoV-2 infection was confirmed by PCR in the person between March and December 2020. The sample here was CD4+ T cells from PBMCs cultured with a peptide pool, taken before COVID-19 vaccination. These receptors all come from a human donor who had a prior SARS-CoV-2 infection.

The rearrangement joins TRBV6-2 or TRBV6-3 to TRBJ2-3; D uncertain. V gave up 6 bases and J gave up 8 bases, with 9 bases separating them. CDR1 MNHEY and CDR2 SVGEGT come from the germline V gene. The length of the CDR3 is 11 residues. The CDR3 nucleotides read TGTGCCAGCAGCTATTTTACTACGCAGTATTTT. Translated: CASSYFTTQYF.

This chain uses TRBV19 with TRBJ2-3; D gene ambiguous. The CDR3 is 17 residues long. Germline loops: CDR1 LNHDA, CDR2 SQIVND (reference sequence). Between the trimmed V and J ends, which lost 5 bases and 4 bases, there was a span of 22 bases. Here the CDR3 DNA reads TGTGCCAGTAGTCCGAAGGGTCGGCAGGTTCAAGCAGATACGCAGTATTTT. It specifies CASSPKGRQVQADTQYF.

As for this clone: The sample has other DNA sequences that encode this CDR3 too. The J gene is TRBJ2-3, the V gene TRBV12-3 or TRBV12-4; D remains unclear. Trimming pared 3 bases from V and 6 bases from J, leaving 4 bases between. The CDR3 runs 11 residues. This CDR3 reads CASSLGDTQYF. CDR3 coding DNA: TGTGCCAGCAGTTTGGGTGATACGCAGTATTTT.

This clone was detected once. V and J are TRBV7-9 and TRBJ2-7; 9 nucleotides match TRBD1. In germline, CDR1 is SEHNR, CDR2 FQNEAQ (reference sequence). This CDR3 contains 16 residues. Unmatched junction bases numbered 11, after V lost 4 bases and J lost 4 bases. CDR3 bases: TGTGCCAGCAGCTCAGGCCCCCAGACAGGGGGTTACGAGCAGTACTTC. Translation: CASSSGPQTGGYEQYF. Based on the CDR3 plus reference TRBV7-9 and TRBJ2-7, the full variable domain is DTGVSQNPRHKITKRGQNVTFRCDPISEHNRLYWYRQTLGQGPEFLTYFQNEAQLEKSRLLSDRFSAERPKGSFSTLEIQRTEQGDSAMYLCASSSGPQTGGYEQYFGPGTRLTVT.

The chain joins TRBV11-3 to TRBJ2-3; perhaps TRBD1 as D (5 bases). Deletions cut 2 bases from V and 12 bases from J, with 12 bases between. Germline assignment: CDR1 SGHNT and CDR2 YENEEA. The CDR3 has 12 amino acids. CDR3 region: CASSLQDKVQYF. The CDR3 DNA follows: TGTGCCAGCAGCTTACAGGACAAAGTACAGTATTTT.

V gene TRBV5-6 combines with J gene TRBJ2-7, with D perhaps matching TRBD1 (6 bases). Germline V gene sequence: CDR1 SGHDT, CDR2 YYEEEE. The CDR3 extends over 13 amino acids. The germline V and J ends were trimmed by 4 bases and 9 bases, with 17 bases remaining between them. CDR3 residues: CASSLGQFLGQYF. The DNA for the CDR3 is TGTGCCAGCAGCCTTGGACAGTTTCTCGGGCAGTACTTC.

The DNA for the CDR3 is TGTGCCAGCAGCGCGGGCACTGGACAGGGGGTAGTAGTTGGTGAAAAACTGTTTTTT. Protein product: CASSAGTGQGVVVGEKLFF. This chain joins TRBV9 and TRBJ1-4; 10 bases line up with TRBD1. The CDR3 extends over 19 amino acids. The ends lost 3 bases at V and 7 bases at J; junction bases unmatched: 18. Germline V lookup: CDR1 SGDLS, CDR2 YYNGEE.

The chain links TRBV28 to TRBJ2-3; 9 nucleotides match TRBD1. The ends lost 2 bases at V and 5 bases at J; junction bases unmatched: 11. The CDR3 runs 17 residues. The germline V gene encodes CDR1 MDHEN and CDR2 SYDVKM. As DNA, the CDR3 is TGTGCCAGCAGTTTAAGTTATATTCGGACAGGGGAAGATACGCAGTATTTT. This encodes CASSLSYIRTGEDTQYF.

This clone was recorded once. This chain links TRBV6-5 with TRBJ1-5; D remains unclear. Germline V gene lookup returns CDR1 MNHEY and CDR2 SVGAGI. The V gene lost 6 bases and the J gene lost 0 bases, with 9 bases spanning the gap. There are 14 residues in the CDR3. The CDR3, as DNA: TGTGCCAGCAGGCCAGTAAATAGCAATCAGCCCCAGCATTTT. This codes for CASRPVNSNQPQHF.

Worth noting for this clone: In the same sample, other DNA sequences code for this CDR3. The chain couples TRBV6-5 to TRBJ2-7; D is unresolved. The CDR3 runs 15 residues. Per germline, CDR1 MNHEY and CDR2 SVGAGI. Trimming took 0 bases from V and 1 from J, leaving 10 bases between them. The CDR3 nucleotides read TGTGCCAGCAGTTACTCGGTGCTCGGGTCCTACGAGCAGTACTTC. Amino acids: CASSYSVLGSYEQYF.

The chain carries TRBV5-4 and TRBJ1-6, with a possible D match to TRBD1 (5 bases). The CDR3 runs 15 residues. The germline V and J ends were trimmed by 1 base and 8 bases, with 13 bases remaining between them. The germline gives CDR1 SGHNT, CDR2 YYREEE (reference sequence). This CDR3 is CASSLPGRLDSPLHF. Here the CDR3 DNA reads TGTGCCAGCAGCTTGCCGGGGCGGTTGGATTCACCCCTCCACTTT.

The rearrangement links TRBV12-3 or TRBV12-4 to TRBJ2-7, with D perhaps TRBD2 (5 bases). The CDR3 length is 13 residues. The V and J ends lost 3 bases and 12 bases respectively, with 18 bases between them. The CDR3 DNA reads as TGTGCCAGCAGTTTTGTTGTGGAGGACGGTCCGTACTTC. Translation: CASSFVVEDGPYF.

In its sample, this clone was seen once. The chain uses TRBV18 and TRBJ2-7, with TRBD1 as a possible D gene (5 bases). The germline CDR1 and CDR2 sequences are KGHSH and LQKENI. CDR3 size: 14 residues. Deletions cut 3 bases from V and 5 bases from J, with 14 bases between. CDR3 sequence (DNA): TGTGCCAGCTCACCCCGTGGGGCGCGGAACGAGCAGTACTTC. This translates into CASSPRGARNEQYF. The full variable domain, in which reference TRBV18 and TRBJ2-7 provide the parts outside the CDR3, is NAGVMQNPRHLVRRRGQEARLRCSPMKGHSHVYWYRQLPEEGLKFMVYLQKENIIDESGMPKERFSAEFPKEGPSILRIQQVVRGDSAAYFCASSPRGARNEQYFGPGTRLTVT.

The chain joins TRBV10-1 to TRBJ2-3; D is ambiguous. V was clipped by 4 bases and J by 9 bases, with 20 bases between them. There are 15 residues in the CDR3. Germline-derived CDR1 and CDR2 are WNHNN and SYGVQD (reference sequence). CDR3 loop: CASSAPRTLLATQYF. The CDR3 region has the DNA TGCGCCAGCAGTGCCCCAAGGACCCTCTTGGCCACGCAGTATTTT.

The chain joins TRBV5-1 to TRBJ2-2, with TRBD1 identical over 11 bases. The CDR3 is 17 amino acids. Germline CDR1 reads SGHRS; CDR2 reads YFSETQ. Trimming removed 3 bases from V and 0 bases from J; junction bases left unmatched: 4. The chain's CDR3 is CASSWGGQGANTGELFF. The CDR3 nucleotides read TGCGCCAGCAGCTGGGGGGGACAGGGGGCGAACACCGGGGAGCTGTTTTTT.

The rearrangement uses TRBV7-3 and TRBJ1-2; no definite D call. Germline CDR1 is SGHTA and CDR2 is FQGTGA. Deletions cut 2 bases from V and 4 bases from J, with 14 bases between. The CDR3 covers 15 residues. CDR3: CASSLPGVLGYGYTF. The CDR3 DNA reads TGTGCCAGCAGCTTACCGGGAGTTTTGGGCTATGGCTACACCTTC.

J is TRBJ1-5 and V is TRBV24-1; D gene ambiguous. Germline CDR1 reads KGHDR; CDR2 reads SFDVKD. This CDR3 has 12 residues. With 1 base removed from V and 7 bases from J, the gap between germline ends came to 4 bases. The CDR3 DNA follows: TGTGCCACCAGTGATTTCGGGCAGCCCCAGCATTTT. Translation gives CATSDFGQPQHF.

This clone showed up just a few times. CDR3 sequence: CASNREGLTREQYF. The CDR3 DNA sequence: TGTGCCAGCAACAGGGAGGGTCTCACTCGAGAGCAGTACTTC. This rearrangement joins TRBV9 to TRBJ2-7; perhaps TRBD2 as D (7 bases). This CDR3 contains 14 residues. Germline V gene data show CDR1 as SGDLS and CDR2 as YYNGEE. V was pared by 6 bases and J by 7 bases, with 20 bases between.

The CDR3 loop is CASSEHMNTEAFF. The CDR3 DNA reads TGTGCCAGCAGCGAGCACATGAACACTGAAGCTTTCTTT. J is TRBJ1-1 and V is TRBV5-4; D not resolved. Deletions cut 4 bases from V and 0 bases from J, with 7 bases between. The germline CDR1 and CDR2 sequences are SGHNT and YYREEE (reference sequence). The CDR3 loop spans 13 amino acids. The full variable domain, rest sourced from reference TRBV5-4 and TRBJ1-1, is ETGVTQSPTHLIKTRGQQVTLRCSSQSGHNTVSWYQQALGQGPQFIFQYYREEENGRGNFPPRFSGLQFPNYSSELNVNALELDDSALYLCASSEHMNTEAFFGQGTRLTVV.

This rearrangement joins TRBV4-1 to TRBJ2-3; 10 nucleotides align to TRBD2. Trimming at V came to 4 bases and at J to 0 bases, leaving 22 bases not matched to a gene. The CDR3 sequence is 22 residues long. CDR1 is MGHRA and CDR2 is YSYEKL in the germline V gene. The CDR3 is CASSLSKISSRLAGDSTDTQYF. In DNA, the CDR3 is TGCGCCAGCAGCCTTTCAAAGATATCTTCGCGGCTAGCGGGAGATAGCACAGATACGCAGTATTTT.

V is TRBV6-6 and J is TRBJ2-6; D perhaps matches TRBD1 (6 bases). The CDR3 consists of 14 residues. CDR1 is MNHNY, CDR2 SVGAGI, per germline (reference sequence). V was shortened by 6 bases and J by 2 bases, with 8 bases between the two germline ends. Here the CDR3 reads CASRRTAGANVLTF. The CDR3 DNA follows: TGTGCCAGCAGAAGGACAGCTGGGGCCAACGTCCTGACTTTC.

The chain couples TRBV3-1 (or the pseudogene TRBV3-2) to TRBJ2-7, with 9 positions matching TRBD1. The CDR3 contains 17 residues. V lost 4 bases, J lost 1 base, and 11 bases stayed unmatched. Germline V gene data show CDR1 as LGHDT and CDR2 as YNNKEL (reference sequence). The CDR3 bases are TGTGCCAGCAGCCTACCCTGCACAGGGGGCGTATCCTACGAGCAGTACTTC. Protein sequence: CASSLPCTGGVSYEQYF.

V is TRBV14 and J is TRBJ2-7; the D is unclear. The germline CDR1 and CDR2 sequences are SGHDN and FVKESK. Trimming removed 1 base at V and 8 bases at J, with 9 bases between. The CDR3 has 12 amino acids. CDR3 in amino acids: CASSQGDTKQYF. CDR3 nucleotide sequence: TGTGCCAGCAGCCAAGGAGATACGAAGCAGTACTTC.

About this clone itself: A read error may produce the germline difference seen at one junction end. The chain carries TRBV5-8 and TRBJ2-1, with 16 bases fitting TRBD2. Germline assignment: CDR1 SGHTS and CDR2 YDEGEE. The CDR3 contains 16 residues. CDR3 loop: CASRLGLAGGVDEQFF. CDR3 nucleotide sequence: TGTGCCAGCAGGTTGGGACTAGCGGGAGGGGTAGATGAGCAGTTCTTC.

The chain recombines TRBV15 with TRBJ1-2; D is undetermined. V shed 1 base and J shed 1 base, with 7 bases lying between them. This CDR3 contains 14 residues. CDR1 is LNHNV and CDR2 is YYDKDF in the germline V gene (reference sequence). Written as DNA, the CDR3 is TGTGCCACCAGCAGAGCAGGCATTAACTATGGCTACACCTTC. This codes for CATSRAGINYGYTF.

In nucleotides, the CDR3 is TGTGCCTGGCGAGGACAGACTAATACTAACTATGGCTACACCTTC. Its translation: CAWRGQTNTNYGYTF. This chain joins TRBV30 and TRBJ1-2; tentatively, D is TRBD1 (6 bases). The CDR3 contains 15 residues. The V end was cut by 5 bases, the J end by 0 bases, with 16 bases between. Germline V CDR1 and CDR2: GTSNPN, SVGIG (reference sequence).

This clone was seen more than once but under ten times. The chain is built from TRBV20-1 and TRBJ1-4; D is unclear. The CDR3 totals 11 residues. The V end was cut by 5 bases, the J end by 6 bases, with 7 bases between. The germline V gene has CDR1 DFQATT and CDR2 SNEGSKA (reference sequence). Written as DNA, the CDR3 is TGCAGTGCTGAAGACTATGAAAAACTGTTTTTT. This sequence encodes CSAEDYEKLFF.

The chain recombines TRBV12-3 or TRBV12-4 with TRBJ2-3; perhaps TRBD2 as D (6 bases). Trimming took off 6 bases at V and 7 bases at J, with 8 bases between the two ends. CDR3 size: 11 residues. CDR3 region: CASRGGHTQYF. Here the CDR3 DNA reads TGTGCCAGCAGGGGGGGACATACGCAGTATTTT.

This clone has a single count. Written as DNA, the CDR3 is TGTGCCAGCAGAGGACCTCGAAACACTGAAGCTTTCTTT. Protein sequence: CASRGPRNTEAFF. This chain uses TRBV13 with TRBJ1-1; D unclear. Germline CDR1 PRHDT, CDR2 FYEKMQ (reference sequence). Deletions cut 6 bases from V and 2 bases from J, with 10 bases between. The CDR3 totals 13 residues.

The rearrangement uses TRBV28 and TRBJ1-1; D is ambiguous. This CDR3 comprises 14 residues. Germline-derived CDR1 and CDR2 are MDHEN and SYDVKM. V shed 2 bases and J shed 7 bases, with 14 bases lying between them. The CDR3 sequence is CASSLRQIPFEAFF. In DNA, the CDR3 is TGTGCCAGCAGTTTACGCCAGATACCCTTTGAAGCTTTCTTT.